Listed below are T cell receptor beta chains from one sample, sequenced in a study of blood T cell repertoires in COVID-19. Sequenced by immunoSEQ multiplex PCR; TCRdb stores in-frame clones only, minus some. Of about 100,000 clones in the sample, 80% to 90% are singletons; the top ten hold around 3.9%. The sample consisted of peripheral blood. The receptor set was obtained from a human donor with COVID-19, enrolled during active disease. The donor label of this sample is uncertain. Both conserved end residues are part of each CDR3. D genes are given only for firm matches. Clone size is shown for a subset of rows, as once, few, many or a class of expanded clone.

j_gene	v_gene	d_gene	len	abundance	CDR3aa	CDR3nt
TRBJ1-2	TRBV5-1	.	13	.	CASRLAEAYGYTF	TGCGCCAGCAGGCTGGCGGAGGCCTATGGCTACACCTTC
TRBJ2-7	TRBV25-1	.	12	.	CASGGDSYEQYF	TGTGCCAGCGGCGGGGACTCCTACGAGCAGTACTTC
TRBJ2-1	TRBV7-9	TRBD2	16	.	CASSLAASGRAGEQFF	TGTGCCAGCAGCTTAGCAGCCAGCGGGAGGGCCGGTGAGCAGTTCTTC
TRBJ1-2	TRBV25-1	TRBD1	17	.	CASSKGAGTGGDYGYTF	TGTGCCAGCAGTAAGGGGGCCGGGACAGGGGGCGACTATGGCTACACCTTC
TRBJ1-4	TRBV10-3	TRBD1	17	.	CATRNPGQGGILEKLFF	TGTGCCACCAGGAATCCGGGACAGGGTGGTATTTTAGAAAAACTGTTTTTT
TRBJ2-7	TRBV29-1	TRBD1	17	.	CSVEWSAGTDNSYEQYF	TGCAGCGTTGAATGGTCCGCCGGGACAGATAACTCCTACGAGCAGTACTTC
TRBJ1-5	TRBV19	TRBD1	16	.	CASSIFSGTGNQPQHF	TGTGCCAGTAGTATTTTCTCCGGGACAGGGAATCAGCCCCAGCATTTT
TRBJ1-5	TRBV19	.	15	.	CASSTGRAQDQPQHF	TGTGCCAGTAGTACCGGCAGGGCACAGGATCAGCCCCAGCATTTT
TRBJ1-5	TRBV7-8	.	15	.	CASSSRWGGNQPQHF	TGTGCCAGCAGCTCCAGGTGGGGGGGCAATCAGCCCCAGCATTTT
TRBJ2-5	TRBV25-1	TRBD1	17	few	CASSDGLRQGASETQYF	TGTGCCAGCAGTGATGGCCTTCGACAGGGGGCATCGGAGACCCAGTACTTC
TRBJ1-2	TRBV6-5	TRBD1	15	.	CASSPGQGDIYGYTF	TGTGCCAGCAGTCCCGGACAGGGGGACATCTATGGCTACACCTTC
TRBJ1-6	TRBV23-1	TRBD1	16	.	CASSHAGGSYNSPLHF	TGCGCCAGCAGTCACGCAGGGGGCTCCTATAATTCACCCCTCCACTTT
TRBJ2-5	TRBV5-1	.	15	.	CASSSDGQFQETQYF	TGCGCCAGCAGCTCCGACGGACAGTTCCAAGAGACCCAGTACTTC
TRBJ2-7	TRBV19	TRBD1	15	.	CASSIRRTGAKEQYF	TGTGCCAGTAGTATACGCCGGACAGGGGCCAAGGAACAGTACTTC
TRBJ2-5	TRBV6-5	TRBD2	15	.	CASSHAGTSRETQYF	TGTGCCAGCAGCCATGCCGGGACTAGTAGGGAGACCCAGTACTTC
TRBJ2-7	TRBV29-1	TRBD1	13	few	CSVWTGYSDEQYF	TGCAGCGTGTGGACAGGGTATTCCGACGAGCAGTACTTC
TRBJ1-2	TRBV20-1	.	11	once	CSASFLRGYTF	TGCAGTGCTAGTTTTCTACGGGGCTACACCTTC
TRBJ1-1	TRBV18	.	13	.	CASSASRDTEAFF	TGTGCCAGCTCAGCGTCCAGGGACACTGAAGCTTTCTTT
TRBJ2-7	TRBV12-3/TRBV12-4	.	13	.	CASSLGAGYEQYF	TGTGCCAGCAGTTTAGGGGCAGGGTACGAGCAGTACTTC
TRBJ2-1	TRBV6-5	.	10	.	CASGRQSEFF	TGTGCCAGCGGGAGACAATCAGAGTTCTTC
TRBJ2-7	TRBV13	TRBD2	16	.	CASSLSSGRESYEQYF	TGTGCCAGCAGCTTATCTAGCGGGAGGGAATCCTACGAGCAGTACTTC
TRBJ1-5	TRBV3-1/TRBV3-2	.	14	.	CASSQELSGEPQHF	TGTGCCAGCAGCCAAGAGTTATCAGGTGAACCCCAGCATTTT
TRBJ1-4	TRBV12-3/TRBV12-4	.	13	.	CASSLTRGGKLFF	TGTGCCAGCAGTTTAACCCGGGGAGGAAAACTGTTTTTT